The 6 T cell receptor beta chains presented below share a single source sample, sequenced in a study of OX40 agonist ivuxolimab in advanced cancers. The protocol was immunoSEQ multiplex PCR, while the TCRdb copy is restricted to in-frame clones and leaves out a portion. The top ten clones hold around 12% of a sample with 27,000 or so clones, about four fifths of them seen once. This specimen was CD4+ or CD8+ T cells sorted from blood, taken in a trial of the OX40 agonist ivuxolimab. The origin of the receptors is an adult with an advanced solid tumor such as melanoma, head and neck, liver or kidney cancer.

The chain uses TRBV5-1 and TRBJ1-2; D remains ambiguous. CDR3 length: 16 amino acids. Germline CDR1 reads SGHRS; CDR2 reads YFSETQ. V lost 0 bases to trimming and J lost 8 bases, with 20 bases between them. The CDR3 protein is CASSLEIGSDPWGYTF. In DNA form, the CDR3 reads TGCGCCAGCAGCTTGGAGATCGGGTCCGACCCCTGGGGCTACACCTTC. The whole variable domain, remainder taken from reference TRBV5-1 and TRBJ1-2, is KAGVTQTPRYLIKTRGQQVTLSCSPISGHRSVSWYQQTPGQGLQFLFEYFSETQRNKGNFPGRFSGRQFSNSRSEMNVSTLELGDSALYLCASSLEIGSDPWGYTFGSGTRLTVV.

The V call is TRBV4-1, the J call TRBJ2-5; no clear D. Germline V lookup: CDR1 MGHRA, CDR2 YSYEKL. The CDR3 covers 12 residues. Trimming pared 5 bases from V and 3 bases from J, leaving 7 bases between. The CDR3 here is CASSGEEETQYF. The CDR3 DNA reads TGCGCCAGCAGCGGGGAAGAAGAGACCCAGTACTTC.

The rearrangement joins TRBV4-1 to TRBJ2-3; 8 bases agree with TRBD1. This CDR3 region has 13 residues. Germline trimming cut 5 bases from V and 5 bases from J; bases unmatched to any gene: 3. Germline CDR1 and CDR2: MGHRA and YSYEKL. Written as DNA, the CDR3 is TGCGCCAGCAGCGGACAGGGCCGAGATACGCAGTATTTT. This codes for CASSGQGRDTQYF.

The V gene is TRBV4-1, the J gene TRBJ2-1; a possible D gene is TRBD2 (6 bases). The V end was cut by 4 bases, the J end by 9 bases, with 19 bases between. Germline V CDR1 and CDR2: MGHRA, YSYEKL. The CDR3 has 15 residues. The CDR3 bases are TGCGCCAGCAGCCCCGCGCTTACTAGCCAGGGTGAGCAGTTCTTC. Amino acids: CASSPALTSQGEQFF.

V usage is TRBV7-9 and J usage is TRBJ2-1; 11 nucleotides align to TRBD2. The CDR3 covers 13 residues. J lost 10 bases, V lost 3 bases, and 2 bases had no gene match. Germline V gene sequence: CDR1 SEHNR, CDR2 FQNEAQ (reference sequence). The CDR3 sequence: CASSLGTSGEQFF. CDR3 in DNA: TGTGCCAGCAGCTTGGGGACTAGCGGAGAGCAGTTCTTC.

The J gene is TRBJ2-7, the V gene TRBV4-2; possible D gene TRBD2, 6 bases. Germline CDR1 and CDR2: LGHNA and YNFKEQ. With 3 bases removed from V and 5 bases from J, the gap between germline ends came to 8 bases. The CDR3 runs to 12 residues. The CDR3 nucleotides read TGTGCCAGCAGCCAGGAGGGCCACGAGCAGTACTTC. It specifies CASSQEGHEQYF.